This TCR beta chain is drawn from a study of response to subunit inactivated influenza vaccine. General observations from the study: There was a suggestion from the authors that each seasonal influenza vaccination recruits few new T cells.

Comments on this clonotype: Its antigen is unknown.

TCRdb redid the calling of the RT-PCR reads with MiXCR, one entry per CDR3 protein. Altogether some 500,000 distinct CDR3 sequences are present, approximately 15% being singletons, with the ten largest covering approximately 3%. Sample: CD4+ T cells sorted from PBMCs, taken about 24 months after vaccination. The sequence derives from a man aged 50 to 75 who received an inactivated influenza vaccine.

CDR3 sequence (DNA): TGCGCCAGCAGCCAGTACCTTGGACAGGGGGCTAACGAGCAGTACTTC. Amino acid sequence: CASSQYLGQGANEQYF. This rearrangement joins TRBV4-1 to TRBJ2-7; 11 bases line up with TRBD1. Germline V gene lookup returns CDR1 MGHRA and CDR2 YSYEKL. The CDR3 sequence is 16 residues long. Germline trimming cut 3 bases from V and 5 bases from J; bases unmatched to any gene: 9.